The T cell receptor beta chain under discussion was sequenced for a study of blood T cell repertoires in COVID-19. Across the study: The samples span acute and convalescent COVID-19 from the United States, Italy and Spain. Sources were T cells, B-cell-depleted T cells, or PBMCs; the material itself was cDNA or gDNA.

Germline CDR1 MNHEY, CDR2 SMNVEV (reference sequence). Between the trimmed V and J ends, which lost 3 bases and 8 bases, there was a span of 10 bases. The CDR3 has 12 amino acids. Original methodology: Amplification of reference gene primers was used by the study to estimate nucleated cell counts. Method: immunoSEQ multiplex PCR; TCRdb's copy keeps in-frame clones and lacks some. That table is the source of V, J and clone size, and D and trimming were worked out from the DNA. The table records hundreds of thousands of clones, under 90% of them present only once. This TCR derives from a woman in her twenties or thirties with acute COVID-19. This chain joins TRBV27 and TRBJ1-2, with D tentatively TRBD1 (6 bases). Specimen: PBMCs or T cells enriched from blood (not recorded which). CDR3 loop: CASSFSGDGYTF. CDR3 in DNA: TGTGCCAGCAGTTTTTCAGGGGACGGCTACACCTTC.